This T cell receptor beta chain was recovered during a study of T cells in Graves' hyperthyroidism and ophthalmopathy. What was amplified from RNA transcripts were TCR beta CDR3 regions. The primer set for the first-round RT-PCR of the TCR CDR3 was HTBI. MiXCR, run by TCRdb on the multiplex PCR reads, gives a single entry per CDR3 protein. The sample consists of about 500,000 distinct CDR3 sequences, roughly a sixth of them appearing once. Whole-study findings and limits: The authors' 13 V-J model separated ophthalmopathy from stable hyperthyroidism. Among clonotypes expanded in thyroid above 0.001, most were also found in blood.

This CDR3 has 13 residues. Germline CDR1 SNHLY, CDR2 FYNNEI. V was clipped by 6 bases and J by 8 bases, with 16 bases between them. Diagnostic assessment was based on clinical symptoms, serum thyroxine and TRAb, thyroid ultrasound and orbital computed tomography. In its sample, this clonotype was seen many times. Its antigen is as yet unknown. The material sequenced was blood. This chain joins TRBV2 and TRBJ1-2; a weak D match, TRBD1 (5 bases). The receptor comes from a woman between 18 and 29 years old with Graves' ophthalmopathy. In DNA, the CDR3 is TGTGCCAGCAGGGAGGAACAGGCGCGCGGCTACACCTTC. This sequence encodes CASREEQARGYTF.